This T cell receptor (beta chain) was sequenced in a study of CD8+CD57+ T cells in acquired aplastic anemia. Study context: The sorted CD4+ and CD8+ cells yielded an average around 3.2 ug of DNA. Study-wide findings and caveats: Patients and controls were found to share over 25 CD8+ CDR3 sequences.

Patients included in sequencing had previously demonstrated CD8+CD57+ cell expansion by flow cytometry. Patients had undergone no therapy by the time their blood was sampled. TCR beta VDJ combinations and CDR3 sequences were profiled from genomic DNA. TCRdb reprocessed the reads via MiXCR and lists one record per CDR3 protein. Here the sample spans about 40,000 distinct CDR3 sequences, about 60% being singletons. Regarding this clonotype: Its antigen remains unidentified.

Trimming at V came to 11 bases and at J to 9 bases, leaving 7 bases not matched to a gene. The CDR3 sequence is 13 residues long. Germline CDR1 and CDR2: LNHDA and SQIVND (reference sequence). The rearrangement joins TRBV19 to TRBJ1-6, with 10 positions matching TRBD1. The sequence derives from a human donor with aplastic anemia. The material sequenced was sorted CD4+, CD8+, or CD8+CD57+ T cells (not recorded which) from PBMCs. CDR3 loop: CAASDRGLSPLHF. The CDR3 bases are TGTGCCGCAAGTGACAGGGGGCTTTCACCCCTCCACTTT.